Listed below are T cell receptor beta chains from one sample, sequenced in a study of cytomegalovirus exposure and HLA in healthy donors. Data came from immunoSEQ multiplex PCR; TCRdb stores just in-frame clones and leaves some out. The sample consists of fewer than 120,000 clones, about 80% of them appearing once. Sequencing input: PBMCs. These receptors came from a woman aged 60-75 years in good health and CMV-seropositive. CDR3s include the opening cysteine and the closing phenylalanine or tryptophan. D genes are given only for firm matches. A clone size is listed for some rows: how often the clone was seen (once, few, many), or a class if it is expanded.

length	size	D	V	J	CDR3	DNA
15	once	TRBD1	TRBV12-5	TRBJ2-7	CASGQVGTGQYEQYF	TGTGCTAGTGGCCAGGTGGGGACAGGACAGTACGAGCAGTACTTC
13	-	-	TRBV19	TRBJ2-5	CASSIPPKETQYF	TGTGCCAGTAGTATCCCCCCCAAAGAGACCCAGTACTTC
18	-	TRBD2	TRBV4-1	TRBJ2-7	CASSQVAGLAGTTYEQYF	TGCGCCAGCAGCCAAGTCGCCGGACTAGCGGGGACCACCTACGAGCAGTACTTC
15	-	-	TRBV5-1	TRBJ2-3	CASSSGASSTDTQYF	TGCGCCAGCAGCTCAGGGGCCTCTAGCACAGATACGCAGTATTTT
14	-	TRBD1	TRBV2	TRBJ2-5	CASRWTGGQETQYF	TGTGCCAGCAGATGGACAGGGGGGCAAGAGACCCAGTACTTC
18	few	-	TRBV19	TRBJ1-1	CASSRIPGGDRKNTEAFF	TGTGCCAGTAGTAGAATCCCCGGGGGTGACAGAAAGAACACTGAAGCTTTCTTT
16	-	TRBD2	TRBV7-9	TRBJ2-7	CASSSLSGTRAYEQYF	TGTGCCAGCAGTTCACTTTCCGGGACTAGGGCCTACGAGCAGTACTTC
11	-	-	TRBV7-9	TRBJ2-1	CSSSLSDEQFF	TGTTCCAGCAGCCTCTCTGATGAGCAGTTCTTC
12	few	-	TRBV19	TRBJ1-1	CASSTGLTEAFF	TGTGCCAGTAGCACAGGGCTCACTGAAGCTTTCTTT
14	-	TRBD1	TRBV5-1	TRBJ2-3	CASSLRQGPDTQYF	TGCGCCAGCAGCTTACGACAGGGCCCAGATACGCAGTATTTT
14	-	TRBD1	TRBV19	TRBJ1-5	CASSPGQGDQPQHF	TGTGCCAGTAGTCCGGGACAGGGCGATCAGCCCCAGCATTTT
14	-	TRBD1	TRBV6-5	TRBJ1-1	CASSPPTGLIKAFF	TGTGCCAGCAGTCCCCCGACAGGGTTGATCAAAGCTTTCTTT
18	-	-	TRBV7-2	TRBJ1-1	CASSPEWGGRGRVRGAFF	TGTGCCAGCAGCCCAGAGTGGGGGGGCCGGGGACGGGTTCGGGGAGCTTTCTTT
16	-	-	TRBV6-6	TRBJ2-6	CASRPKGGSGANVLTF	TGTGCCAGCAGACCTAAAGGGGGATCTGGGGCCAACGTCCTGACTTTC
16	-	TRBD2	TRBV11-1	TRBJ2-1	CASSRPGTSGYNEQFF	TGTGCCAGCAGCCGACCCGGGACTAGCGGGTACAATGAGCAGTTCTTC
15	-	TRBD2	TRBV7-3	TRBJ2-5	CASSSGTSVRETQYF	TGTGCCAGCAGCTCAGGGACTAGCGTAAGGGAGACCCAGTACTTC
13	-	-	TRBV28	TRBJ1-2	CASSETDGVGGAF	TGTGCCAGCAGTGAAACGGACGGGGTCGGTGGCGCCTTC
14	many	TRBD1	TRBV7-3	TRBJ1-1	CASSLRGGGTEAFF	TGTGCCAGCAGCTTAAGAGGGGGCGGCACTGAAGCTTTCTTT
15	-	-	TRBV6-5	TRBJ2-3	CASSYRGFIADTQYF	TGTGCCAGCAGTTACAGGGGTTTTATCGCAGATACGCAGTATTTT
17	-	TRBD2	TRBV18	TRBJ2-7	CASSPIHSGRAFGEQYF	TGTGCCAGCTCACCTATTCATAGCGGGAGGGCCTTTGGCGAGCAGTACTTC
12	-	TRBD1	TRBV29-1	TRBJ2-3	CSVDTGGNTQYF	TGCAGCGTCGACACAGGGGGAAATACGCAGTATTTT
14	-	TRBD1	TRBV9	TRBJ2-3	CASSTRTGSDTQYF	TGTGCCAGCAGCACCCGGACAGGGTCAGATACGCAGTATTTT
14	-	-	TRBV9	TRBJ1-4	CASSASDLGRKLFF	TGTGCCAGCAGCGCCAGTGATCTCGGGAGAAAACTGTTTTTT
19	few	-	TRBV5-1	TRBJ1-1	CASSLFGPWGTPMNTEAFF	TGCGCCAGCAGCTTGTTTGGTCCGTGGGGCACCCCGATGAACACTGAAGCTTTCTTT
14	-	-	TRBV19	TRBJ2-1	CASSRGMDYNEQFF	TGTGCCAGCTCCAGGGGAATGGACTACAATGAGCAGTTCTTC
14	-	-	TRBV19	TRBJ2-7	CASSMPRDSYEQYF	TGTGCCAGTAGTATGCCCAGGGACTCCTACGAGCAGTACTTC
16	-	-	TRBV6-6	TRBJ2-1	CASSLTGHLSYNEQFF	TGTGCCAGCAGTCTAACAGGACATCTATCCTACAATGAGCAGTTCTTC
15	-	TRBD2	TRBV6-7	TRBJ2-1	CASKGRGGVYNEQFF	TGTGCCAGCAAGGGCCGGGGGGGGGTATACAATGAGCAGTTCTTC
15	-	-	TRBV30	TRBJ1-1	CAWSVVRQGATEAFF	TGTGCCTGGAGTGTCGTCAGGCAGGGTGCCACTGAAGCTTTCTTT
17	-	TRBD1	TRBV12-5	TRBJ1-5	CASGPGTGSHSNQPQHF	TGTGCTAGTGGTCCCGGGACAGGGTCCCATAGCAATCAGCCCCAGCATTTT
17	-	-	TRBV4-1	TRBJ1-3	CASSQRDTGSSGNTIYF	TGCGCCAGCAGCCAACGGGACACGGGGTCCTCTGGAAACACCATATATTTT
14	-	-	TRBV6-1	TRBJ2-5	CASRPGIWAETQYF	TGTGCCAGCCGACCCGGGATTTGGGCGGAGACCCAGTACTTC
15	-	-	TRBV7-6	TRBJ2-5	CASSLKWREEETQYF	TGTGCCAGCAGCTTAAAATGGAGGGAGGAAGAGACCCAGTACTTC
15	-	TRBD1	TRBV19	TRBJ1-5	CASSTGTGTNQPQHF	TGTGCCAGTAGTACCGGGACAGGGACGAATCAGCCCCAGCATTTT
18	-	TRBD1	TRBV5-1	TRBJ2-6	CASRPTGGASSGANVLTF	TGCGCCAGCAGGCCCACAGGGGGCGCTTCCTCTGGGGCCAACGTCCTGACTTTC
13	-	-	TRBV11-2	TRBJ1-1	CASSLVRDTEAFF	TGTGCCAGCAGCTTAGTTCGGGACACTGAAGCTTTCTTT
14	-	-	TRBV9	TRBJ2-3	CASRPDSRPDTQYF	TGTGCCAGCAGACCGGACAGTCGCCCAGATACGCAGTATTTT
13	few	-	TRBV5-4	TRBJ2-7	CASSPGQRYEQYF	TGTGCCAGCAGCCCGGGACAACGCTACGAGCAGTACTTC
16	-	-	TRBV9	TRBJ1-3	CASSATAGAGGNTIYF	TGTGCCAGCAGCGCTACCGCGGGGGCTGGTGGAAACACCATATATTTT
14	-	-	TRBV28	TRBJ2-3	CASSQIQGTDTQYF	TGTGCCAGCAGTCAAATCCAGGGGACAGATACGCAGTATTTT
17	-	-	TRBV28	TRBJ2-2	CASSLLAGTVPAGELFF	TGTGCCAGCAGTTTATTAGCGGGGACAGTTCCCGCCGGGGAGCTGTTTTTT
16	-	TRBD1	TRBV10-2	TRBJ2-4	CASTQGTGISKNIQYF	TGCGCCAGCACACAAGGGACAGGGATATCCAAAAACATTCAGTACTTC
13	-	TRBD1	TRBV7-9	TRBJ1-1	CASSKGTGTEAFF	TGTGCCAGCAGCAAAGGGACAGGGACTGAAGCTTTCTTT
16	-	TRBD2	TRBV19	TRBJ2-7	CASSMGEGTSLYEQYF	TGTGCCAGTAGTATGGGGGAGGGGACTAGCCTCTACGAGCAGTACTTC
14	-	-	TRBV6-5	TRBJ2-3	CASTSGQGTDTQYF	TGTGCCAGCACCTCAGGGCAGGGGACAGATACGCAGTATTTT
14	-	-	TRBV7-9	TRBJ2-5	CSSSLVGGWETQYF	TGTTCCAGCAGCTTAGTGGGGGGTTGGGAGACCCAGTACTTC
16	-	-	TRBV28	TRBJ1-5	CASSRSTGTNNQPQHF	TGTGCCAGCAGTCGGTCTACAGGAACGAATAATCAGCCCCAGCATTTT
15	-	TRBD1	TRBV7-9	TRBJ2-5	CALRIVGQGGETQYF	TGTGCCCTTCGAATCGTTGGACAGGGGGGAGAGACCCAGTACTTC
13	-	-	TRBV28	TRBJ2-1	CASSHPSRNEQFF	TGTGCCAGCAGCCACCCTAGTCGCAATGAGCAGTTCTTC
16	-	TRBD2	TRBV30	TRBJ2-1	CAWSIRLAGAYNEQFF	TGTGCCTGGAGTATCAGACTAGCGGGAGCTTACAATGAGCAGTTCTTC
15	-	TRBD1	TRBV5-1	TRBJ2-7	CASSHGQGIAYEQYF	TGCGCCAGCAGCCACGGACAGGGAATAGCCTACGAGCAGTACTTC
17	few	-	TRBV6-7	TRBJ2-3	CASRILMEGYLTDTQYF	TGTGCCAGCAGGATATTAATGGAGGGCTACCTCACAGATACGCAGTATTTT
11	-	-	TRBV29-1	TRBJ2-7	CSVERGDEQYF	TGCAGCGTTGAAAGGGGCGACGAGCAGTACTTC
20	-	-	TRBV4-1	TRBJ2-5	CASSQDIPLFSGLHIETQYF	TGCGCCAGCAGCCAAGATATACCACTTTTTTCGGGACTTCACATAGAGACCCAGTACTTC
15	-	TRBD2	TRBV19	TRBJ2-1	CASRQASGSLNEQFF	TGTGCCAGTAGGCAAGCGAGCGGGAGCCTCAATGAGCAGTTCTTC
17	-	-	TRBV4-2	TRBJ1-2	CASSQARGAQVYYGYTF	TGTGCCAGCAGCCAAGCCCGGGGGGCGCAAGTATACTATGGCTACACCTTC
14	-	TRBD2	TRBV10-3	TRBJ2-7	CAISESAGEGEQYF	TGTGCCATCAGTGAGTCCGCGGGAGAGGGCGAGCAGTACTTC